The sequence of this T cell receptor beta chain was determined in a study of blood T cell repertoires in COVID-19 (dated by TCRdb to about 2020). Turning to the overall study: The collaborator samples originated in the United States, Italy and Spain and spanned the acute and convalescent phases of COVID-19. The prospective study material was composed of cDNA or gDNA derived from T cells, B-cell-depleted T cells, or PBMCs. The dataset comprised deeply sampled blood TCRbeta repertoires from subjects exposed to, actively infected with, or recovered from COVID-19. A freely available public database, intended as a resource for researchers studying the immune response to SARS-CoV-2, is where the repertoires were released. The samples were drawn from two sources: the first 160 participants of the ongoing ImmuneRACE study, and about 1,300 subjects contributed by 6 global collaborators. Sample metadata almost always included a de-identified subject ID, COVID-19 status, age in years and sex. Where HLA class I and class II types were available, the types were taken from metadata supplied by the sample provider, not from assay-based typing. Overall study results and their limits: Clinical and demographic metadata were provided uncurated, with the amount varying by source and participant.

TCRbeta CDR3 regions were amplified from genomic DNA using the immunoSEQ Assay, a bias-controlled multiplex PCR. The original methods were these. Within the assay, amplification of reference gene primers was used to estimate how many nucleated cells each sample contained. Sequence reads were collapsed and filtered to measure the absolute abundance of every unique TCRbeta CDR3 rearrangement. Productive Simpson clonality was computed per sample as the square root of Simpson's diversity index over productive rearrangements. This is the immuneACCESS table as TCRdb keeps it, with only in-frame sequences that have V and J called. A part of the clones is gone; compared with another copy, unresolved V genes explain less than half, and the rest is unexplained. The V and J calls and clone size come from that table; D and trimming were worked out from the DNA. This sample gives over 300,000 clones in total; about 82% of them show up just once. The ten largest make up about 1.6% of the sample.

Whole blood was collected in K2EDTA tubes by collaborating institutions according to the institutions' own protocols. For TCRbeta analysis, collaborators shipped samples as frozen whole blood, isolated PBMCs, or DNA extracted from either of those sample types. CDR1 SGHKS and CDR2 YYEKEE are derived from the germline V gene (reference sequence). The CDR3 sequence holds 15 residues, the cysteine and phenylalanine included. CDR3 DNA is the only sequence kept; it has 45 bases, read in frame from the first base. V is pared back by 4 bases and J by 4 bases, with 18 bases lying between the germline termini. This clone has only a few counts. This receptor's antigen is unknown. Per-base quality was not reported, and no clone a single base away is much larger than it.

The sequence joins TRBV5-5 to TRBJ2-7; 7 matching bases give a weak D call of TRBD1. This clonotype was obtained from a woman aged 45-65 years with acute or convalescent COVID-19. Sequenced input: peripheral blood. The CDR3: CASSPTPRGRYEQYF. The nucleotide sequence is TGTGCCAGCAGCCCCACCCCCAGGGGGAGGTACGAGCAGTACTTC.